This entry describes one T cell receptor beta chain. As yet, its antigen is unknown. The data belong to a study of T cell responses to AZD1222 COVID-19 vaccine. Whole-study context: Doses given second, at about 4 or about 12 weeks, were pooled. Findings and limits, study-wide: All repertoire sampling was performed exclusively after the peak T cell response. Donors in the cohort were predominantly white British and more often female, and clonal diversity was possibly underestimated. Reports indicate that nearly half of spike-specific TCRs are directed at unmutated variant regions.

Measured with immunoSEQ multiplex PCR; TCRdb has only the in-frame clones, and not every one. Among 200,000 to 300,000 clones listed, approximately 93% were seen once. V gave up 0 bases and J gave up 2 bases; unmatched junction bases: 2. Germline-derived CDR1 and CDR2 are SGHRS and YFSETQ. This CDR3 is built from 16 residues. This sequence was found in an adult in good health. The rearrangement joins TRBV5-1 to TRBJ2-3, with TRBD2 matching over 11 bases. The specimen comprised peripheral blood, sampled on day 0 of AZD1222 vaccination. The CDR3 here is CASSLGLAGHTDTQYF. The CDR3 DNA reads as TGCGCCAGCAGCTTGGGACTAGCGGGGCACACAGATACGCAGTATTTT. The complete variable domain, with remaining parts taken from reference TRBV5-1 and TRBJ2-3, reads KAGVTQTPRYLIKTRGQQVTLSCSPISGHRSVSWYQQTPGQGLQFLFEYFSETQRNKGNFPGRFSGRQFSNSRSEMNVSTLELGDSALYLCASSLGLAGHTDTQYFGPGTRLTVL.